These 27 T cell receptor beta chains originate from one sample sequenced in a study of T-cell reconstitution after alpha-beta-depleted transplantation in children. For TCRbeta, the library was prepared with unique molecular identifiers. In TCRdb, the PCR reads were re-called with MiXCR into one record per CDR3 protein. This table holds about 230,000 distinct CDR3 sequences, 9.7% found once. This material consisted of PBMCs from the stem cell graft donor, taken from the stem cell graft. Receptors were obtained from a human donor who donated a stem cell graft to a child with SCID.

This clonotype was found many times. The chain uses TRBV4-1 and TRBJ2-3, with 13 positions matching TRBD2. CDR3 length: 16 amino acids. V was clipped by 4 bases and J by 9 bases; unmatched bases: 10. Germline assignment: CDR1 MGHRA and CDR2 YSYEKL. Here the CDR3 reads CASSPRLAGGGETQYF. The DNA of the CDR3 is TGCGCCAGCAGCCCCCGACTAGCGGGGGGCGGGGAGACGCAGTATTTT.

This clonotype was observed many times. The chain is built from TRBV5-1 and TRBJ1-1; the match to TRBD1 covers 9 bases. This CDR3 region has 15 residues. Per germline, CDR1 SGHRS and CDR2 YFSETQ. V trimming: 0 bases; J trimming: 6 bases; junction bases outside the gene matches: 6. The CDR3 protein is CASSLGTGADSEAFF. Here the CDR3 DNA reads TGCGCCAGCAGCTTGGGGACAGGGGCGGATTCTGAAGCTTTCTTT.

In its sample, this clonotype was seen many times. The chain joins TRBV29-1 to TRBJ2-7; 10 bases line up with TRBD1. Germline CDR1 SQVTM, CDR2 ANQGSEA. CDR3 length: 12 amino acids. The trim removed 7 bases at V and 3 bases at J, leaving 3 bases unmatched. The CDR3 bases are TGCAGCGGACAGGGGGCGGGCTACGAGCAGTACTTC. It encodes CSGQGAGYEQYF.

This clonotype was observed at least ten times. V is TRBV10-3 and J is TRBJ1-1, with no clear D. V was trimmed by 7 bases and J by 0 bases, leaving 9 bases between them. Germline V gene data show CDR1 as ENHRY and CDR2 as SYGVKD. The CDR3 has 13 amino acids. The CDR3 here is CAIMGQMNTEAFF. CDR3 coding DNA: TGTGCCATCATGGGCCAGATGAACACTGAAGCTTTCTTT.

This clonotype was found many times. The rearrangement uses TRBV12-3 or TRBV12-4 and TRBJ1-1; the D is unclear. The CDR3 contains 13 residues. V was pared by 6 bases and J by 4 bases, with 12 bases between. The CDR3: CASSLPRGTEAFF. DNA of the CDR3: TGTGCCAGCAGCCTCCCTCGGGGCACTGAAGCTTTCTTT.

This clonotype was observed many times. CDR3 sequence: CASSPASGGADTQYF. The CDR3 coding sequence is TGTGCCAGCAGCCCGGCTAGCGGGGGGGCAGATACGCAGTATTTT. J is TRBJ2-3 and V is TRBV12-3 or TRBV12-4, with 12 nucleotides matching TRBD2. This CDR3 contains 15 residues. V lost 6 bases, J lost 4 bases, and 5 bases stayed unmatched.

This chain links TRBV4-3 with TRBJ2-3, with 7 positions matching TRBD1. The CDR3 consists of 16 residues. V shed 0 bases, J shed 3 bases, and the junction held 6 bases outside the gene matches. The germline CDR1 and CDR2 sequences are LGHNA and YSLEER. The CDR3 sequence is CASSQDSSRGTDTQYF. The CDR3 DNA reads as TGCGCCAGCAGCCAAGATAGCAGCAGGGGGACAGATACGCAGTATTTT.

In its sample, this clonotype was seen many times. CDR3 loop: CSASRTGQPQHF. CDR3 DNA: TGCAGTGCTAGTCGTACTGGGCAGCCCCAGCATTTT. This chain uses TRBV20-1 with TRBJ1-5; D is unresolved. Trimming took off 3 bases at V and 7 bases at J, with 10 bases between the two ends. The CDR3 length is 12 residues. Germline-derived CDR1 and CDR2 are DFQATT and SNEGSKA (reference sequence).

This clonotype was found many times. V is TRBV5-1 and J is TRBJ2-3; 8 positions match TRBD1. The CDR3 loop spans 16 amino acids. Germline V CDR1 and CDR2: SGHRS, YFSETQ. V trimming: 2 bases; J trimming: 1 base; junction bases outside the gene matches: 6. Written as DNA, the CDR3 is TGCGCCAGCAGCTTTTCCGGGACAGGCCGCACAGATACGCAGTATTTT. This gives the protein CASSFSGTGRTDTQYF.

This clonotype came up a few times. The V and J genes are TRBV12-3 or TRBV12-4 and TRBJ2-3; D is ambiguous. The ends were cut back, 5 bases at V and 15 bases at J, with 15 bases in the middle. This CDR3 has 11 residues. The CDR3: CASSLQLNEYF. DNA for the CDR3: TGTGCCAGCAGTCTCCAACTCAATGAATATTTT.

Many counts were recorded for this clonotype. Here the CDR3 DNA reads TGTGCCAGCAGTTTAAAGGGGTCAGGGAGGGGCCAGGGCGGCTATGGCTACACCTTC. This translates into CASSLKGSGRGQGGYGYTF. This chain uses TRBV27 with TRBJ1-2; maybe TRBD1 (5 bases). The CDR3 loop spans 19 amino acids. Germline loops: CDR1 MNHEY, CDR2 SMNVEV (reference sequence). V lost 2 bases and J 4 bases, leaving 26 bases between the germline ends.

This clonotype was observed at least ten times. The chain joins TRBV15 to TRBJ1-2; maybe TRBD1 (6 bases). Germline V gene lookup returns CDR1 LNHNV and CDR2 YYDKDF (reference sequence). V lost 1 base to trimming and J lost 7 bases, with 19 bases between them. The CDR3 sequence is 16 residues long. The CDR3 loop reads CATSRVPDRVGSGYTF. CDR3 coding DNA: TGTGCCACCAGCAGAGTCCCGGACAGAGTTGGGAGTGGCTACACCTTC. The whole variable domain, filled in from reference TRBV15 and TRBJ1-2, reads DAMVIQNPRYQVTQFGKPVTLSCSQTLNHNVMYWYQQKSSQAPKLLFHYYDKDFNNEADTPDNFQSRRPNTSFCFLDIRSPGLGDTAMYLCATSRVPDRVGSGYTFGSGTRLTVV.

In its sample, this clonotype was seen many times. The genes are TRBV5-1 and TRBJ2-1; D unclear. The CDR3 runs to 10 residues. In germline, CDR1 is SGHRS, CDR2 YFSETQ. The V end lost 4 bases, the J end lost 6 bases, and 2 bases lay between the germline ends. The CDR3 DNA is TGCGCCAGCAGCCCCAATGAGCAGTTCTTC. Translation gives CASSPNEQFF.

Many counts were recorded for this clonotype. The V and J genes are TRBV11-2 and TRBJ2-2; D is tentatively TRBD1 or TRBD2 (6 bases each). The germline V gene has CDR1 SGHAT and CDR2 FQNNGV. There are 16 residues in the CDR3. Trimming removed 5 bases from V and 1 base from J, with 14 bases in between. The CDR3 DNA is TGTGCCAGCAGCGCCCAGGGGACTTTGAACACCGGGGAGCTGTTTTTT. Translated, it gives CASSAQGTLNTGELFF.

This clonotype was recorded at least ten times. This chain links TRBV3-1 with TRBJ1-1; D gene unclear. The CDR3 has 14 residues. The V end was cut by 2 bases, the J end by 1 base, with 8 bases between. CDR1 LGHDT and CDR2 YNNKEL come from the germline V gene (reference sequence). This chain's CDR3 is CASSQSGKNTEAFF. DNA of the CDR3: TGTGCCAGCAGCCAATCCGGGAAGAACACTGAAGCTTTCTTT.

This clonotype was picked up many times. The chain uses TRBV5-1 and TRBJ2-7, with D possibly TRBD1 on 6 matching bases. V lost 3 bases and J 0 bases, leaving 10 bases between the germline ends. This CDR3 comprises 14 residues. Germline V CDR1 and CDR2: SGHRS, YFSETQ. CDR3 amino acids: CASSSLTGSYEQYF. DNA for the CDR3: TGCGCCAGCAGCTCCTTGACAGGCTCCTACGAGCAGTACTTC.

This clonotype was observed many times. The V and J genes are TRBV21-1 and TRBJ2-4. TRBV21-1 counts as a pseudogene. The CDR3 contains 14 residues. In DNA form, the CDR3 reads TGTGCCAGCAGCGCCACTGTGTCCAAAAACATTCAGTACTTC. This encodes CASSATVSKNIQYF.

This clonotype was recorded many times. The chain employs TRBV5-1 and TRBJ1-1; tentative D call: TRBD1 (6 bases). This CDR3 is built from 14 residues. Germline V CDR1 and CDR2: SGHRS, YFSETQ. The V end lost 2 bases, the J end lost 1 base, and 9 bases lay between the germline ends. DNA of the CDR3: TGCGCCAGCAGCTTTTGGACAGAGAACACTGAAGCTTTCTTT. Its translation: CASSFWTENTEAFF.

The chain joins TRBV5-1 to TRBJ1-2; perhaps TRBD1 as D (5 bases). Trimming took 4 bases from V and 4 from J, leaving 14 bases between them. Germline V lookup: CDR1 SGHRS, CDR2 YFSETQ. CDR3 size: 14 residues. The CDR3 DNA sequence: TGCGCCAGCAGCCTCGGGGACGGAACCTATGGCTACACCTTC. Its translation: CASSLGDGTYGYTF.

Worth noting for this clonotype: Possible read error: a much larger clone is one base away. This rearrangement joins TRBV5-5 to TRBJ1-2, with D tentatively TRBD1 (6 bases). This CDR3 comprises 14 residues. Trimming took off 0 bases at V and 7 bases at J, with 13 bases between the two ends. Germline CDR1 is SGHKS and CDR2 is YYEKEE (reference sequence). Here the CDR3 DNA reads TGTGCCAGCAGCTTGGGAGCTGGGGGCCCTGGCTACACCTTC. Residues: CASSLGAGGPGYTF.

This clonotype has just a few counts. The rearrangement uses TRBV7-9 and TRBJ1-1; a weak D match, TRBD1 (6 bases). Germline V gives CDR1 SEHNR, CDR2 FQNEAQ (reference sequence). The length of the CDR3 is 13 residues. V lost 3 bases and J 4 bases, leaving 9 bases between the germline ends. CDR3 loop: CASSFVGGTEAFF. As DNA, the CDR3 is TGTGCCAGCAGCTTCGTAGGGGGCACTGAAGCTTTCTTT.

This clonotype was found many times. The V call is TRBV5-1, the J call TRBJ1-6, with a tentative D call TRBD1 (6 bases). Trimming stripped 0 bases from V and 10 bases from J, with 23 bases between. Germline V gene lookup returns CDR1 SGHRS and CDR2 YFSETQ. The CDR3 has 18 residues. The CDR3 protein is CASSLEYRQAGGVSPLHF. In DNA, the CDR3 is TGCGCCAGCAGCTTGGAATATAGACAGGCCGGTGGGGTCTCACCCCTCCACTTT.

This clonotype was seen many times. This rearrangement joins TRBV5-1 to TRBJ1-1; D gene unclear. CDR3 size: 14 residues. The germline V gene encodes CDR1 SGHRS and CDR2 YFSETQ. V dropped 0 bases and J dropped 5 bases, with 11 bases sitting between them. CDR3 amino acids: CASSLVPGRTEAFF. CDR3 in DNA: TGCGCCAGCAGCTTGGTTCCGGGTCGAACTGAAGCTTTCTTT. Full variable domain (rest looked up from reference TRBV5-1 and TRBJ1-1): KAGVTQTPRYLIKTRGQQVTLSCSPISGHRSVSWYQQTPGQGLQFLFEYFSETQRNKGNFPGRFSGRQFSNSRSEMNVSTLELGDSALYLCASSLVPGRTEAFFGQGTRLTVV.

The chain carries TRBV7-6 and TRBJ2-2, with D perhaps TRBD1 (6 bases). Germline lookup yields CDR1 SGHVS and CDR2 FNYEAQ. Trimming removed 5 bases from V and 2 bases from J, with 18 bases in between. There are 17 residues in the CDR3. The CDR3 loop is CASSRRKGTLNTGELFF. DNA for the CDR3: TGTGCCAGCAGCCGCCGTAAAGGGACACTCAACACCGGGGAGCTGTTTTTT.

This clonotype was observed at least ten times. This chain joins TRBV7-2 and TRBJ2-1; 9 nucleotides line up with TRBD1. Germline-derived CDR1 and CDR2 are SGHTA and FQGNSA. J lost 4 bases, V lost 4 bases, and 5 bases had no gene match. CDR3 length: 15 residues. This CDR3 is CASSYDRGGYNEQFF. The CDR3 bases are TGTGCCAGCAGCTACGACAGGGGGGGATACAATGAGCAGTTCTTC.

In its sample, this clonotype was seen many times. V gene TRBV5-1 combines with J gene TRBJ1-4; 10 positions agree with TRBD1. With 4 bases clipped from V and 7 bases from J, the junction kept 4 bases outside the gene matches. The CDR3 runs 14 residues. Germline V CDR1 and CDR2: SGHRS, YFSETQ. In DNA form, the CDR3 reads TGCGCCAGCAGCGCCGGGACAGGGGTTGAAAAACTGTTTTTT. Translation gives CASSAGTGVEKLFF. Together with reference TRBV5-1 and TRBJ1-4, the CDR3 gives the full variable domain: KAGVTQTPRYLIKTRGQQVTLSCSPISGHRSVSWYQQTPGQGLQFLFEYFSETQRNKGNFPGRFSGRQFSNSRSEMNVSTLELGDSALYLCASSAGTGVEKLFFGSGTQLSVL.

This clonotype was found many times. The chain recombines TRBV28 with TRBJ1-6; 7 bases agree with TRBD1. V was pared by 5 bases and J by 9 bases, with 10 bases of the junction left unmatched. CDR3 length: 15 amino acids. Germline CDR1 reads MDHEN; CDR2 reads SYDVKM. As DNA, the CDR3 is TGTGCCAGCAGTCCCGCAGGGGGTCTGCCTTCACCCCTCCACTTT. It specifies CASSPAGGLPSPLHF.